This TCR beta chain was recovered during a study of CD8 T cells in Susac syndrome. After extraction with the RNeasy kit, roughly 0.45 to 1 ug of the RNA was reverse transcribed using random hexamers. By means of immunoSEQ multiplex PCR, TCR beta CDR3 spanning 54 Vbeta and 13 Jbeta underwent amplification. One entry per CDR3 protein, called by TCRdb with MiXCR from the immunoSEQ multiplex PCR reads. Of about 120,000 distinct CDR3 sequences in the sample, 94% are singletons; the top ten hold approximately 0.089%. The CDR3 has 12 amino acids. J gave up 9 bases and V 10 bases, and 11 bases lay outside the gene matches. Per germline, CDR1 MDHEN and CDR2 SYDVKM. Healthy donors formed controls matched for age and sex.

The rearrangement joins TRBV28 to TRBJ2-7; 8 bases are a match to TRBD1. The sample consisted of CD4+ T cells from PBMCs. This receptor was taken from a human donor in good health. The CDR3 DNA is TGTGCCACCTACGAGACAGGGGTTCGGCAGTACTTC. Translation gives CATYETGVRQYF.